This T cell receptor beta chain was obtained from a study of OX40 agonist ivuxolimab in advanced cancers. About the research overall: Under the entry rules, prior anti-PD-1, anti-PD-L1 or anti-CTLA-4 therapy was allowed, and approximately 40% had some. Findings and limits, study-wide: Fewer expanded clones were found on average in CD4+ than in CD8+ T cells.

The assay was immunoSEQ multiplex PCR, and TCRdb's table has in-frame clones only and misses some. The sample contains 30,000 to 35,000 clones, 65% to 90% of which appear only once. Peripheral blood came from all dose cohorts at three timepoints. To note about this clone: Antigen specificity is unknown.

Germline V gene data show CDR1 as SGDLS and CDR2 as YYNGEE. V shed 0 bases, J shed 2 bases, and the junction held 10 bases outside the gene matches. This CDR3 comprises 18 residues. This clonotype originated in an adult with an advanced solid tumor such as melanoma, head and neck, liver or kidney cancer. V is TRBV9 and J is TRBJ2-5; 10 positions agree with TRBD2. Sequences were derived from CD4+ or CD8+ T cells sorted from blood, sampled in a trial of the OX40 agonist ivuxolimab. This CDR3 is CASSVESSGGPGQETQYF. The CDR3 DNA follows: TGTGCCAGCAGCGTAGAGAGTAGCGGGGGGCCTGGGCAAGAGACCCAGTACTTC.